Each of the 13 T cell receptor beta chains below was sequenced from the same sample in a study of shared clonotypes between healthy human individuals. The data were produced by immunoSEQ multiplex PCR, yet TCRdb's version contains in-frame clones alone and is incomplete. Of some 2.3 million clones in the sample, over 85% are singletons; the top ten hold under 0.45%. The sequencing sample was made of naive CD4+ T cells from PBMCs. Subset defined: CD45RA+ positively selected. Source of these receptors: a man aged 18 to 29 in good health. Some clones in this sample may be carry-over from other donors' samples.

The chain uses TRBV7-2 and TRBJ1-5, with D perhaps matching TRBD1 (6 bases). The CDR3 extends over 13 amino acids. Deletions cut 3 bases from V and 7 bases from J, with 10 bases between. Germline V lookup: CDR1 SGHTA, CDR2 FQGNSA. The CDR3 DNA reads as TGTGCCAGCAGCTTCCAGGGGAACCAGCCCCAGCATTTT. It is translated as CASSFQGNQPQHF.

This clone was recorded once. V gene TRBV12-5 combines with J gene TRBJ1-1; 8 bases agree with TRBD1. Trimming took 5 bases from V and 6 from J; bases not matched to a gene: 8. Germline assignment: CDR1 LGHNT and CDR2 FRNRAP. CDR3 size: 14 residues. The CDR3 reads CASGRGDRWSEAFF. The CDR3 DNA sequence: TGTGCTAGTGGTCGTGGGGACAGGTGGTCTGAAGCTTTCTTT.

V and J are TRBV25-1 and TRBJ2-5; D may be TRBD2 (7 bases). V was trimmed by 5 bases and J by 3 bases, leaving 22 bases between them. The CDR3 spans 17 residues. The V gene's germline CDR1 is MGHDK and CDR2 SYGVNS. CDR3 nucleotide sequence: TGTGCCAGCAGTCAATGGGGGGCGGGAGTAGAGGAAGAGACCCAGTACTTC. Protein sequence: CASSQWGAGVEEETQYF.

This clone was found a few times. Other DNA sequences in this specimen translate into the identical CDR3. V usage is TRBV7-2 and J usage is TRBJ1-5; tentatively, D is TRBD1 (5 bases). V was clipped by 5 bases and J by 6 bases, with 11 bases between them. The CDR3 extends over 13 amino acids. Germline values: CDR1 SGHTA, CDR2 FQGNSA. In DNA form, the CDR3 reads TGTGCCAGCAGCCCCGGGGGGACTCAGCCCCAGCATTTT. Amino acids: CASSPGGTQPQHF.

V gene TRBV2 combines with J gene TRBJ2-7; 9 bases are shared with TRBD1. V trimming: 5 bases; J trimming: 4 bases; junction bases outside the gene matches: 6. Germline V lookup: CDR1 SNHLY, CDR2 FYNNEI. The CDR3 is 14 residues long. CDR3 amino acids: CASSLTGGPYEQYF. The CDR3 DNA reads as TGTGCCAGCAGTCTAACAGGGGGCCCTTACGAGCAGTACTTC.

Comment on this clone: Other DNA sequences of this sample code for an identical CDR3. The V call is TRBV5-1, the J call TRBJ1-4, with a weak D call TRBD1 (5 bases). V gave up 0 bases and J gave up 8 bases, with 11 bases separating them. This CDR3 is 14 amino acids long. Per germline, CDR1 SGHRS and CDR2 YFSETQ. CDR3 sequence: CASSLGGAREKLFF. DNA for the CDR3: TGCGCCAGCAGCTTGGGCGGGGCGCGAGAAAAACTGTTTTTT.

The chain uses TRBV7-9 and TRBJ1-3, with TRBD1 identical over 7 bases. This CDR3 spans 18 amino acids. J lost 3 bases, V lost 0 bases, and 11 bases had no gene match. Germline CDR1 and CDR2: SEHNR and FQNEAQ (reference sequence). Here the CDR3 DNA reads TGTGCCAGCAGCTTAGCTAGGACAGGCAGATACATTGGAAACACCATATATTTT. Its protein product is CASSLARTGRYIGNTIYF.

V gene TRBV19 combines with J gene TRBJ2-7; D remains ambiguous. CDR1 LNHDA and CDR2 SQIVND come from the germline V gene (reference sequence). The CDR3 runs 12 residues. The V end was cut by 4 bases, the J end by 3 bases, with 7 bases between. In nucleotides, the CDR3 is TGTGCCAGTAGTACCGCGGACTACGAGCAGTACTTC. This codes for CASSTADYEQYF. Full variable domain (outside the CDR3, taken from reference TRBV19 and TRBJ2-7): DGGITQSPKYLFRKEGQNVTLSCEQNLNHDAMYWYRQDPGQGLRLIYYSQIVNDFQKGDIAEGYSVSREKKESFPLTVTSAQKNPTAFYLCASSTADYEQYFGPGTRLTVT.

This chain connects TRBV10-3 to TRBJ1-5; D is possibly TRBD1 (5 bases). The CDR3 totals 12 residues. Trimming stripped 3 bases from V and 9 bases from J, with 9 bases between. Germline V gene sequence: CDR1 ENHRY, CDR2 SYGVKD. The CDR3 DNA reads as TGTGCCATCAGTGATATTGGGGGGCCCCAGCATTTT. Protein sequence: CAISDIGGPQHF.

As regards this clone: The same CDR3 also results from other DNA sequences found in this sample. The J gene is TRBJ1-1, the V gene TRBV5-1; D perhaps matches TRBD1 (5 bases). The ends were cut back, 2 bases at V and 1 base at J, with 9 bases in the middle. There are 14 residues in the CDR3. Germline values: CDR1 SGHRS, CDR2 YFSETQ. Written as DNA, the CDR3 is TGCGCCAGCAGCTTACAGACAGCGAACACTGAAGCTTTCTTT. Its translation is CASSLQTANTEAFF.

Remarks on this clone: Other DNA sequences in the same sample also yield this CDR3. The V and J genes are TRBV5-1 and TRBJ1-1; D uncertain. The CDR3 extends over 15 amino acids. V gave up 0 bases and J gave up 0 bases, with 9 bases separating them. CDR1 SGHRS and CDR2 YFSETQ come from the germline V gene. CDR3 protein: CASSLAPGMNTEAFF. The CDR3 coding sequence is TGCGCCAGCAGCTTGGCGCCGGGGATGAACACTGAAGCTTTCTTT.

This chain connects TRBV5-1 to TRBJ2-3; D gene ambiguous. CDR1 is SGHRS and CDR2 is YFSETQ in the germline V gene. CDR3 length equals 15 residues. Trimming left V 7 bases short and J 3 bases short, with 18 bases between. The CDR3 loop is CASYLVPATTDTQYF. The CDR3 region has the DNA TGCGCCAGCTATTTGGTTCCCGCTACAACAGATACGCAGTATTTT.

The rearrangement joins TRBV6-4 to TRBJ1-1; 7 bases fit TRBD1. After removal of 8 bases from V and 4 bases from J, the junction contained 10 bases not matched to a gene. CDR1 and CDR2 (germline): MRHNA, SNTAGT. The CDR3 has 14 residues. The CDR3 DNA is TGTGCCAGCCGACCCTGGACAGGACGCACTGAAGCTTTCTTT. It translates to CASRPWTGRTEAFF.